A single sample gave rise to the 9 T cell receptor beta chains below, sequenced in a study of cytomegalovirus exposure and HLA in healthy donors. The PCR ran on 60 Vbeta and 13 Jbeta primers. Here immunoSEQ multiplex PCR was the method, and the copy in TCRdb shows in-frame clones only, minus some. Altogether tens of thousands of clones are present, 65% to 85% being singletons, with the ten largest covering 16%. The sequenced material came from PBMCs. The receptors stem from a woman between 40 and 55 years old in good health and CMV-seropositive.

This rearrangement joins TRBV6-5 to TRBJ2-5; no clear D gene. V gave up 4 bases and J gave up 5 bases, with 14 bases separating them. From germline, CDR1 is MNHEY and CDR2 SVGAGI. The CDR3 extends over 14 amino acids. The CDR3 spells CASSFGVFGETQYF. The CDR3 coding sequence is TGTGCCAGCAGTTTTGGAGTCTTTGGGGAGACCCAGTACTTC.

This chain connects TRBV2 to TRBJ1-2, with D possibly being TRBD1 (6 bases). Germline CDR1 reads SNHLY; CDR2 reads FYNNEI. The V gene lost 2 bases and the J gene lost 3 bases, with 16 bases spanning the gap. CDR3 length equals 16 residues. CDR3 amino acids: CASSEYETGTHYGYTF. The CDR3 DNA follows: TGTGCCAGCAGTGAATATGAAACCGGGACACACTATGGCTACACCTTC.

The count of this clone is one. The V call is TRBV18, the J call TRBJ1-5; 8 bases are a match to TRBD1. The CDR3 is 16 residues long. CDR1 KGHSH and CDR2 LQKENI come from the germline V gene. V lost 1 base to trimming and J lost 2 bases; unmatched junction nucleotides: 4. The CDR3 DNA reads as TGTGCCAGCTCACCACTAGGACAGGGCGGCAATCAGCCCCAGCATTTT. Residues: CASSPLGQGGNQPQHF.

The rearrangement uses TRBV11-3 and TRBJ2-1; TRBD2 agrees at 14 bases. Germline V lookup: CDR1 SGHNT, CDR2 YENEEA. J gave up 10 bases and V 4 bases, and 6 bases lay outside the gene matches. The CDR3 sequence is 15 residues long. This CDR3 reads CASSSGLAGAKEQFF. The CDR3 nucleotides read TGTGCCAGCAGCTCGGGACTAGCGGGAGCTAAAGAGCAGTTCTTC.

The rearrangement joins TRBV7-2 to TRBJ1-4; D perhaps matches TRBD1 (5 bases). Per germline, CDR1 SGHTA and CDR2 FQGNSA. V shed 4 bases and J shed 2 bases, with 8 bases lying between them. The CDR3 has 14 amino acids. The CDR3 here is CASSSQGTNEKLFF. Here the CDR3 DNA reads TGTGCCAGCAGCTCGCAGGGTACTAATGAAAAACTGTTTTTT.

The V and J genes are TRBV30 and TRBJ2-3; no clear D. This CDR3 spans 13 amino acids. V lost 5 bases, J lost 0 bases, and 9 bases lay in between. The germline gives CDR1 GTSNPN, CDR2 SVGIG (reference sequence). The CDR3 protein is CAWDTFSTDTQYF. CDR3 nucleotides: TGTGCCTGGGACACTTTTAGCACAGATACGCAGTATTTT.

V gene TRBV4-1 combines with J gene TRBJ1-2; D not certain. V lost 0 bases and J lost 4, with 9 bases in between. The length of the CDR3 is 14 residues. Germline V CDR1 and CDR2: MGHRA, YSYEKL. The CDR3 DNA reads as TGCGCCAGCAGCCAAGATACAGTCGTCTATGGCTACACCTTC. It specifies CASSQDTVVYGYTF.

About this clone itself: Here the CDR3 omits its conserved ending phenylalanine or tryptophan, so a read error is the likely source. V usage is TRBV4-2 and J usage is TRBJ2-3; maybe TRBD2 (5 bases). V was clipped by 4 bases and J by 7 bases, with 18 bases between them. CDR1 and CDR2 from the germline V gene are LGHNA and YNFKEQ. The CDR3 covers 15 residues. DNA of the CDR3: TGTGCCAGCAGCCCTGTCGGGATAGCATCTTATACGCAGTATGTT. This translates into CASSPVGIASYTQYV.

This chain uses TRBV10-3 with TRBJ1-1; the D gene is possibly TRBD1 (5 bases). Trimming cost V 3 bases and J 5 bases, with 16 bases left between them. The germline CDR1 and CDR2 sequences are ENHRY and SYGVKD. CDR3 length: 15 amino acids. The CDR3 nucleotides are TGTGCCATCAGTGATGGTGTGGGCAGGGCTACTGAAGCTTTCTTT. Its translation: CAISDGVGRATEAFF.